This T cell receptor (beta chain) was identified in a study of blood T cell repertoires in COVID-19 (dated by TCRdb to the early 2020s). For context, the study as a whole: The collaborator samples originated in the United States, Italy and Spain and spanned the acute and convalescent phases of COVID-19. The repertoires were released in a freely available public database intended as a resource for research on the immune response to SARS-CoV-2. Samples were obtained from the ongoing ImmuneRACE study (first 160 participants) and from over 1,000 subjects provided by 6 global collaborators. Where HLA class I and class II types were available, the types were taken from metadata supplied by the sample provider, not from assay-based typing. Subjects who had been exposed to COVID-19, were actively infected with it, or had recovered from it provided the deeply sampled blood TCRbeta repertoires that made up the dataset. A de-identified subject ID, COVID-19 status, age in years and sex were almost always included in the sample metadata. The prospective study material was composed of cDNA or gDNA derived from T cells, B-cell-depleted T cells, or PBMCs. Summary of the overall study and its limitations: Clinical and demographic metadata were provided uncurated, with the amount varying by source and participant.

TCRbeta CDR3 regions were amplified from genomic DNA using the immunoSEQ Assay, a bias-controlled multiplex PCR. The original pipeline was this. Within the assay, amplification of reference gene primers was used to estimate how many nucleated cells each sample contained. To quantify the absolute abundance of each unique TCRbeta CDR3 rearrangement, sequence reads were collapsed and filtered. For each sample, productive Simpson clonality was calculated by taking the square root of Simpson's diversity index across productive rearrangements. TCRdb re-hosts the immuneACCESS table, in-frame sequences only. Its copies lack some clones; in the studies checked, an unresolved V gene accounts for under half of them, and the cause for the rest is not known. V, J and clone size reflect that table, while D and trimming were determined from the DNA. The table for this sample lists about 15,000 clones; 60% to 80% of them were counted only once. Roughly 14% of the sample comes from the top ten.

This clone has more than one count but fewer than ten. This clone's antigen is unknown. No much larger clonotype is one base removed from it; base qualities were not supplied. Between the V and J ends, shortened by 2 bases and 9 bases respectively, the junction contains 16 bases. The CDR1 and CDR2 encoded by the germline V gene are MGHDK and SYGVNS. The CDR3 runs 14 amino acids, cysteine and phenylalanine included. Only the CDR3 part of the read is kept: 42 bases, read in frame from the first base. Collaborating institutions collected whole blood in K2EDTA tubes following their own protocols. For TCRbeta analysis, collaborators shipped samples in one of three forms: frozen whole blood, isolated PBMCs, or DNA extracted from either of those sample types.

The chain employs TRBV25-1 and TRBJ1-1, and the D gene may be TRBD1, 6 bases matching. The source is a human donor in a cohort sampled during active COVID-19. Specimen: peripheral blood. DNA sequence: TGTGCCAGCAGTGAACCGGGACAAGGGGCGAAAGCTTTCTTT. This gives the protein CASSEPGQGAKAFF.